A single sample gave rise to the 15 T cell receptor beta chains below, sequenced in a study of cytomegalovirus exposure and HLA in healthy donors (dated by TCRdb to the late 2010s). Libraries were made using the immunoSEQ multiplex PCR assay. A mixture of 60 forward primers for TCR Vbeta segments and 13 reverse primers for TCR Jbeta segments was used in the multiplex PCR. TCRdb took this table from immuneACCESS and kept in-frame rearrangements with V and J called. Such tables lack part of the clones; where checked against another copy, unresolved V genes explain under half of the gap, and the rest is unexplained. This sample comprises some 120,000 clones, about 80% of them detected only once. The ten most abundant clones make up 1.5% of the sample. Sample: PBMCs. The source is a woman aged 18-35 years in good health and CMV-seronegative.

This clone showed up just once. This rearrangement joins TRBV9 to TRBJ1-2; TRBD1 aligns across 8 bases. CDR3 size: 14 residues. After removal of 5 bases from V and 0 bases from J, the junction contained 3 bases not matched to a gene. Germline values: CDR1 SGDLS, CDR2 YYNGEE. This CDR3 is CASRGQGSNYGYTF. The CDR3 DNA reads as TGTGCCAGCAGAGGACAGGGTTCTAACTATGGCTACACCTTC. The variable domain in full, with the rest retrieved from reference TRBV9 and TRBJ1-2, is DSGVTQTPKHLITATGQRVTLRCSPRSGDLSVYWYQQSLDQGLQFLIQYYNGEERAKGNILERFSAQQFPDLHSELNLSSLELGDSALYFCASRGQGSNYGYTFGSGTRLTVV.

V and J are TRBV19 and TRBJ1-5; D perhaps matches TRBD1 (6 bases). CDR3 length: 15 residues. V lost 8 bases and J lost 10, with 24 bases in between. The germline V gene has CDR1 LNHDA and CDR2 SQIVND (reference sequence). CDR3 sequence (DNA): TGTGCCAGTCATACACCGACCACAGGGACCCGACCCCAGCATTTT. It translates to CASHTPTTGTRPQHF.

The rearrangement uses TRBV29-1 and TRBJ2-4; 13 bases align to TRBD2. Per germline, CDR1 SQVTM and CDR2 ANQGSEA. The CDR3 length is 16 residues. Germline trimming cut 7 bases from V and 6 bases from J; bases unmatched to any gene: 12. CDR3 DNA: TGCAGCGCGGGACTAGCGGGAAGGGGCCCAAGAAACATTCAGTACTTC. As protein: CSAGLAGRGPRNIQYF.

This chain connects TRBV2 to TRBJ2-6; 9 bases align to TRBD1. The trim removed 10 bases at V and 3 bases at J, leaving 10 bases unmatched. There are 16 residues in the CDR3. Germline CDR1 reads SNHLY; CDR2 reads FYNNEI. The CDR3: CATQGDRASGANVLTF. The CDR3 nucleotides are TGTGCCACACAGGGGGACAGGGCTAGTGGGGCCAACGTCCTGACTTTC.

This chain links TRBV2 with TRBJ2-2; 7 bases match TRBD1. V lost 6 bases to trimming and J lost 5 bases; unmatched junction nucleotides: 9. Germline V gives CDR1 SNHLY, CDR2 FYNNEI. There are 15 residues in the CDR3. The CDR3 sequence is CASREQGMETGELFF. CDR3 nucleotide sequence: TGTGCCAGCAGGGAACAGGGGATGGAGACCGGGGAGCTGTTTTTT.

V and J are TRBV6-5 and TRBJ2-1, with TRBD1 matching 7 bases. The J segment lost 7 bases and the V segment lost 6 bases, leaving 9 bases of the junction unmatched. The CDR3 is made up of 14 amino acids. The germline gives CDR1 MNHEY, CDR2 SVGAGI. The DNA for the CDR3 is TGTGCCAGCAGCGGGACAGTCCCGGCGAATGAGCAGTTCTTC. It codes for CASSGTVPANEQFF.

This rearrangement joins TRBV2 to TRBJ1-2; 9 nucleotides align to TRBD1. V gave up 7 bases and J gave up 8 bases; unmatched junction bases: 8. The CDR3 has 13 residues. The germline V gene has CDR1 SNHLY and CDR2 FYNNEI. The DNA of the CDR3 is TGTGCCAGCAATCTGAGGACAGGGGACGGCTACACCTTC. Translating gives CASNLRTGDGYTF.

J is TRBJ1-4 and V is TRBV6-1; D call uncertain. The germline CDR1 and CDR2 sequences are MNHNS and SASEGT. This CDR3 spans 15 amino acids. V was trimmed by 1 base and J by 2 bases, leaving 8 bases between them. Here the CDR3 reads CASSEVGSTNEKLFF. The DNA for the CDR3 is TGTGCCAGCAGTGAAGTGGGTAGCACTAATGAAAAACTGTTTTTT.

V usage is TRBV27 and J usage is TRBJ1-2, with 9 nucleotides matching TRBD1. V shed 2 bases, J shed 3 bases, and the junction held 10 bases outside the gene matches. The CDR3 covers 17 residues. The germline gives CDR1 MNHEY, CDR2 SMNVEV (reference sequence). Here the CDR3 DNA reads TGTGCCAGCAGTTTAGTAGGGTCCGGGACAGGGCACTATGGCTACACCTTC. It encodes CASSLVGSGTGHYGYTF.

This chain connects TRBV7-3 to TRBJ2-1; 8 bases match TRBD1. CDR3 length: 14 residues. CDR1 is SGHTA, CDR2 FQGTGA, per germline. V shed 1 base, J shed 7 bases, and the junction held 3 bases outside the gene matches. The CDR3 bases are TGTGCCAGCAGCTTAAACAGGGGGTTAAATGAGCAGTTCTTC. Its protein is CASSLNRGLNEQFF. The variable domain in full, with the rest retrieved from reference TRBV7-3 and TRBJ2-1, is GAGVSQTPSNKVTEKGKYVELRCDPISGHTALYWYRQSLGQGPEFLIYFQGTGAADDSGLPNDRFFAVRPEGSVSTLKIQRTERGDSAVYLCASSLNRGLNEQFFGPGTRLTVL.

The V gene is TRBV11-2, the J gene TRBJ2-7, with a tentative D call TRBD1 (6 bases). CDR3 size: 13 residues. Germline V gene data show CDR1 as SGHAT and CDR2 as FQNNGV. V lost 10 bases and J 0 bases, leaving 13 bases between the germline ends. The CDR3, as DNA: TGTGCCACCGGGACATACAGCTCCTACGAGCAGTACTTC. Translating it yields CATGTYSSYEQYF.

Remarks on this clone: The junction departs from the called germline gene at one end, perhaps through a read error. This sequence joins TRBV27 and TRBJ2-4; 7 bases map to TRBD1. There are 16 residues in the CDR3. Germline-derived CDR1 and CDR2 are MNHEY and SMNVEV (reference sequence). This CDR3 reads CASSLSQGVAKNSQYF. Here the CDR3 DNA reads TGTGCCAGCAGTTTAAGTCAGGGGGTAGCCAAAAACAGTCAGTACTTC.

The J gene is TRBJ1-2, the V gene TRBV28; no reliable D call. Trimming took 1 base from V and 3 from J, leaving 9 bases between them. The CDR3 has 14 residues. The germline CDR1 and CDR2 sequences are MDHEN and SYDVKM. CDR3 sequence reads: CASSLLAEDYGYTF. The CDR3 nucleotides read TGTGCCAGCAGTTTATTGGCGGAGGACTATGGCTACACCTTC.

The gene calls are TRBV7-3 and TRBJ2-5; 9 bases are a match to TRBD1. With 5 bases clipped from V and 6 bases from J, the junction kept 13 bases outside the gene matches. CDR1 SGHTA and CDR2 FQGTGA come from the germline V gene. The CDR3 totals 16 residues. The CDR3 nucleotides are TGTGCCAGCAGCCCCTCTTCGAGACAGGGGGGGAAGACCCAGTACTTC. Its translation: CASSPSSRQGGKTQYF.

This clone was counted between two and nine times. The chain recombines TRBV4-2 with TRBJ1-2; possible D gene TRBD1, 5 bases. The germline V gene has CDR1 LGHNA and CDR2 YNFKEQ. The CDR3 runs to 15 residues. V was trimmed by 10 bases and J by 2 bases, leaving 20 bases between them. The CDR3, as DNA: TGTGCCACCAAGCGCGTCGGGGGAGGGAACTATGGCTACACCTTC. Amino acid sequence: CATKRVGGGNYGYTF.